The present entry profiles one T cell receptor beta chain with its context. Using immunoSEQ multiplex PCR, the repertoire was profiled, and TCRdb retains in-frame clones only, with some absent. The sample consists of fewer than 250,000 clones, 80% of them appearing once. Those enrolled, adults aged roughly 18 to 95 years, came from under 25 US areas. Membership in each cohort depended on participant-reported clinical history. This sample is drawn from a study of blood T cell repertoires in COVID-19. Study-wide context: Collection of acute and convalescent COVID-19 samples took place in the United States, Italy and Spain. The analysed material was cDNA or gDNA that came from T cells, B-cell-depleted T cells, or PBMCs.

The sample consisted of PBMCs or T cells enriched from blood (not recorded which). The TCR was taken from a woman between 35 and 50 years old with acute COVID-19.

The CDR3 loop is CASSEYRGSPQPQHF. The CDR3 DNA reads TGTGCCAGCAGTGAGTACAGGGGTTCGCCTCAGCCCCAGCATTTT. This chain uses TRBV6-1 with TRBJ1-5; 7 nucleotides match TRBD1. The CDR3 is made up of 15 amino acids. The trim removed 3 bases at V and 6 bases at J, leaving 8 bases unmatched. Germline loops: CDR1 MNHNS, CDR2 SASEGT.